One sample yielded the 11 T cell receptor beta chains listed below, sequenced in a study of blood T cell repertoires in COVID-19. Clones were sequenced by immunoSEQ multiplex PCR, and TCRdb holds only the in-frame ones, with some missing. The sample lists some 200,000 clones, 83% seen once, with 4.8% in the top ten. Sequencing was performed on PBMCs or T cells enriched from blood (not recorded which). The source of these receptors is a woman between 45 and 60 years old who had been exposed to COVID-19.

This clone was observed once. The genes are TRBV28 and TRBJ1-2; D is possibly TRBD1 (6 bases). The germline V and J ends were trimmed by 5 bases and 8 bases, with 18 bases remaining between them. The CDR3 runs 14 residues. Germline assignment: CDR1 MDHEN and CDR2 SYDVKM. CDR3 DNA sequence: TGTGCCAGCAGTCTACCCCAGGGGTATAGGGGCTACACCTTC. Amino acids: CASSLPQGYRGYTF.

The rearrangement joins TRBV5-6 to TRBJ2-2, with D perhaps TRBD1 (6 bases). CDR3 length equals 15 residues. Trimming removed 1 base from V and 5 bases from J, with 12 bases in between. Per germline, CDR1 SGHDT and CDR2 YYEEEE. CDR3: CASSLTPRGTGELFF. The CDR3 coding sequence is TGTGCCAGCAGCTTGACACCGAGGGGGACCGGGGAGCTGTTTTTT.

The chain joins TRBV19 to TRBJ1-2, with TRBD1 matching over 8 bases. This CDR3 spans 14 amino acids. The ends lost 2 bases at V and 5 bases at J; junction bases unmatched: 4. CDR1 is LNHDA and CDR2 is SQIVND in the germline V gene (reference sequence). CDR3 sequence: CASSIRDRNYGYTF. The CDR3 DNA is TGTGCCAGTAGTATACGGGACAGGAATTATGGCTACACCTTC.

This clone has more than one count but fewer than ten. The chain combines TRBV7-2 with TRBJ2-3; 9 bases are a match to TRBD2. The trim removed 5 bases at V and 9 bases at J, leaving 15 bases unmatched. The CDR3 runs to 16 residues. CDR1 and CDR2 (germline): SGHTA, FQGNSA. CDR3 nucleotides: TGTGCCAGCAGCGGGGGACTAGCAGGAGGCGCGGGCACGCAGTATTTT. Translation: CASSGGLAGGAGTQYF.

This clone has just a few counts. V and J are TRBV2 and TRBJ1-5; D gene unclear. Germline loops: CDR1 SNHLY, CDR2 FYNNEI. Deletions cut 6 bases from V and 4 bases from J, with 13 bases between. The CDR3 consists of 14 residues. CDR3 bases: TGTGCCAGCAGCCTTACGTCTGCGAATCAGCCCCAGCATTTT. It encodes CASSLTSANQPQHF. The full variable domain, in which reference TRBV2 and TRBJ1-5 provide the parts outside the CDR3, is EPEVTQTPSHQVTQMGQEVILRCVPISNHLYFYWYRQILGQKVEFLVSFYNNEISEKSEIFDDQFSVERPDGSNFTLKIRSTKLEDSAMYFCASSLTSANQPQHFGDGTRLSIL.

With respect to this clone: The sample has other DNA sequences that encode this CDR3 too. The rearrangement joins TRBV6-5 to TRBJ1-3; D is ambiguous. The V gene lost 5 bases and the J gene lost 4 bases, with 6 bases spanning the gap. Germline assignment: CDR1 MNHEY and CDR2 SVGAGI. CDR3 size: 12 residues. In DNA form, the CDR3 reads TGTGCCAGCAGTCAGTCGGGAAACACCATATATTTT. Protein sequence: CASSQSGNTIYF.

The chain links TRBV6-6 to TRBJ1-1; the D gene is possibly TRBD1 (6 bases). Germline CDR1 reads MNHNY; CDR2 reads SVGAGI (reference sequence). The V gene lost 0 bases and the J gene lost 1 base, with 12 bases spanning the gap. This CDR3 is 16 amino acids long. Here the CDR3 DNA reads TGTGCCAGCAGTTACTCACCGACAGGCGGGAACACTGAAGCTTTCTTT. It codes for CASSYSPTGGNTEAFF.

This clone is a singleton in its sample. This chain connects TRBV6-5 to TRBJ2-1, with D perhaps TRBD2 (6 bases). The CDR3 runs to 11 residues. V lost 4 bases and J 15 bases, leaving 13 bases between the germline ends. Germline V gives CDR1 MNHEY, CDR2 SVGAGI. DNA of the CDR3: TGTGCCAGCAGTTTCCGGGACTTATCGTTCTTC. Translating it yields CASSFRDLSFF.

V and J are TRBV10-3 and TRBJ2-5; 10 nucleotides match TRBD1. The V gene's germline CDR1 is ENHRY and CDR2 SYGVKD. The CDR3 covers 15 residues. After removal of 3 bases from V and 5 bases from J, the junction contained 6 bases not matched to a gene. The CDR3 here is CAISDLGQGRETQYF. CDR3 nucleotide sequence: TGTGCCATCAGTGACTTGGGACAGGGGAGGGAGACCCAGTACTTC.

This chain links TRBV10-3 with TRBJ1-2, with D tentatively TRBD1 (5 bases). Germline V lookup: CDR1 ENHRY, CDR2 SYGVKD. V lost 0 bases to trimming and J lost 7 bases, with 12 bases between them. The CDR3 loop spans 14 amino acids. The CDR3 loop reads CAISESRGYGGYTF. CDR3 in DNA: TGTGCCATCAGTGAGTCCCGGGGGTATGGTGGCTACACCTTC.

The chain links TRBV29-1 to TRBJ1-2; D is ambiguous. Germline V gene lookup returns CDR1 SQVTM and CDR2 ANQGSEA. The CDR3 totals 12 residues. Trimming removed 6 bases at V and 2 bases at J, with 10 bases between. DNA of the CDR3: TGCAGCGTCGTGGGCGCGAACTATGGCTACACCTTC. Translation: CSVVGANYGYTF. Full variable domain (rest looked up from reference TRBV29-1 and TRBJ1-2): SAVISQKPSRDICQRGTSLTIQCQVDSQVTMMFWYRQQPGQSLTLIATANQGSEATYESGFVIDKFPISRPNLTFSTLTVSNMSPEDSSIYLCSVVGANYGYTFGSGTRLTVV.